Listed here are 24 T cell receptor beta chains from one sample, sequenced in a study of breast tumors, draining lymph nodes, adjacent tissues. Breast cancer patients provided tissue from their axillary draining lymph nodes. TCRdb independently ran MiXCR on the multiplex PCR reads; one entry per CDR3 protein. Of about 89,000 distinct CDR3 sequences detected, roughly 30% appear once; the ten largest clones hold 8% to 9%. The material sequenced was axillary lymph node tissue. The receptors derive from a female donor with breast cancer. Some clones in this sample may be carry-over from other donors' samples.

A single count supports this clonotype. This rearrangement joins TRBV20-1 to TRBJ2-5; possible D gene TRBD2, 5 bases. The CDR3 loop spans 13 amino acids. Germline V gene lookup returns CDR1 DFQATT and CDR2 SNEGSKA (reference sequence). Trimming left V 0 bases short and J 9 bases short, with 14 bases between. As DNA, the CDR3 is TGCAGTGCTAGAGAATATAGCATGGAGGCCCAGTACTTC. It is translated as CSAREYSMEAQYF.

This clonotype was observed at least ten times. The chain has TRBV2 and TRBJ2-7; D not resolved. Trimming took off 6 bases at V and 5 bases at J, with 17 bases between the two ends. Germline V gene sequence: CDR1 SNHLY, CDR2 FYNNEI. The CDR3 consists of 14 residues. For the CDR3, the DNA is TGTGCCAGCAGCACACCCGGGTTTCTTCACGAGCAGTACTTC. Translating gives CASSTPGFLHEQYF.

A remark on this clonotype: A much larger clone differs from this one at a single base, so this may be a read error. The V call is TRBV6-5, the J call TRBJ1-5, with a tentative D call TRBD1 (5 bases). The CDR3 consists of 15 residues. Germline V lookup: CDR1 MNHEY, CDR2 SVGAGI. The V end was cut by 7 bases, the J end by 0 bases, with 13 bases between. The CDR3 sequence: CASTHRHRSNQPQHF. The CDR3 nucleotides are TGTGCCAGCACCCACAGGCATCGTAGCAATCAGCCCCAGCATTTT.

Many counts were recorded for this clonotype. V and J are TRBV10-1 and TRBJ2-7, with D perhaps TRBD2 (6 bases). This CDR3 comprises 14 residues. V was cut by 11 bases and J by 2 bases, with 19 bases left in between. The V gene's germline CDR1 is WNHNN and CDR2 SYGVQD (reference sequence). The CDR3 region is CAPPGGRGAYEQYF. In nucleotides, the CDR3 is TGCGCCCCTCCCGGAGGACGCGGGGCCTACGAGCAGTACTTC.

This clonotype occurred many times. The V and J genes are TRBV11-3 and TRBJ2-7; 7 bases match TRBD1. V lost 5 bases to trimming and J lost 4 bases; unmatched junction nucleotides: 11. The CDR3 is 15 amino acids. Germline-derived CDR1 and CDR2 are SGHNT and YENEEA. CDR3 residues: CASSPGQPFDYEQYF. CDR3 nucleotide sequence: TGTGCCAGCAGCCCGGGACAGCCCTTCGATTACGAGCAGTACTTC.

This clonotype occurred many times. V gene TRBV20-1 combines with J gene TRBJ2-3, with a possible D match to TRBD2 (6 bases). This CDR3 is 15 amino acids long. V lost 5 bases, J lost 2 bases, and 17 bases lay in between. CDR1 and CDR2 from the germline V gene are DFQATT and SNEGSKA (reference sequence). The DNA of the CDR3 is TGCAGTGCTCAGGGACTCACCTTACACACAGATACGCAGTATTTT. Its protein product is CSAQGLTLHTDTQYF.

The V and J genes are TRBV11-2 and TRBJ2-5, with TRBD2 matching over 8 bases. The trim removed 0 bases at V and 4 bases at J, leaving 4 bases unmatched. CDR3 length: 15 residues. Germline V gene lookup returns CDR1 SGHAT and CDR2 FQNNGV. CDR3 protein: CASSLDGGGGETQYF. CDR3 bases: TGTGCCAGCAGCTTAGACGGGGGGGGCGGAGAGACCCAGTACTTC. Using reference TRBV11-2 and TRBJ2-5 for the parts outside the CDR3, the full variable domain is EAGVAQSPRYKIIEKRQSVAFWCNPISGHATLYWYQQILGQGPKLLIQFQNNGVVDDSQLPKDRFSAERLKGVDSTLKIQPAKLEDSAVYLCASSLDGGGGETQYFGPGTRLLVL.

This clonotype has at least ten counts. The rearrangement joins TRBV9 to TRBJ2-2; possible D gene TRBD2, 6 bases. Between the trimmed V and J ends, which lost 8 bases and 0 bases, there was a span of 11 bases. The CDR3 runs 14 residues. Germline assignment: CDR1 SGDLS and CDR2 YYNGEE. The CDR3 nucleotides read TGTGCCAGTCGGGAGTCCGCGAACACCGGGGAGCTGTTTTTT. Its protein is CASRESANTGELFF. The variable domain in full, completed from reference TRBV9 and TRBJ2-2, reads DSGVTQTPKHLITATGQRVTLRCSPRSGDLSVYWYQQSLDQGLQFLIQYYNGEERAKGNILERFSAQQFPDLHSELNLSSLELGDSALYFCASRESANTGELFFGEGSRLTVL.

This clonotype has ten or more counts. The chain carries TRBV5-8 and TRBJ2-3; D ambiguous. Germline CDR1 SGHTS, CDR2 YDEGEE. V was clipped by 0 bases and J by 5 bases, with 10 bases between them. This CDR3 contains 14 residues. The CDR3 DNA is TGTGCCAGCAGCTTGGGTGGCCCGGAAGATACGCAGTATTTT. This sequence encodes CASSLGGPEDTQYF.

This clonotype was counted many times. This sequence joins TRBV5-1 and TRBJ2-7; a weak D match, TRBD2 (6 bases). Trimming took off 4 bases at V and 7 bases at J, with 12 bases between the two ends. The germline CDR1 and CDR2 sequences are SGHRS and YFSETQ. The CDR3 is 12 residues long. CDR3 protein: CASSDGAGEQYF. The CDR3 DNA reads TGCGCCAGCAGCGATGGTGCGGGAGAGCAGTACTTC.

V and J are TRBV19 and TRBJ1-3, with a weak D call TRBD1 (6 bases). Trimming removed 9 bases from V and 2 bases from J, with 11 bases in between. Germline V gene data show CDR1 as LNHDA and CDR2 as SQIVND (reference sequence). This CDR3 is built from 13 residues. This chain's CDR3 is CASIRGAGNTIYF. For the CDR3, the DNA is TGTGCCAGCATCAGGGGCGCTGGAAACACCATATATTTT. The full variable domain, in which reference TRBV19 and TRBJ1-3 provide the parts outside the CDR3, is DGGITQSPKYLFRKEGQNVTLSCEQNLNHDAMYWYRQDPGQGLRLIYYSQIVNDFQKGDIAEGYSVSREKKESFPLTVTSAQKNPTAFYLCASIRGAGNTIYFGEGSWLTVV.

This clonotype has a count of ten or more. This chain connects TRBV27 to TRBJ2-1; TRBD2 might be the D (6 bases). Trimming cost V 1 base and J 3 bases, with 13 bases left between them. This CDR3 is 16 amino acids long. CDR1 and CDR2 from the germline V gene are MNHEY and SMNVEV (reference sequence). Here the CDR3 DNA reads TGTGCCAGCAGTTTATACCCGGGAGTCCTCTACAATGAGCAGTTCTTC. Translating it yields CASSLYPGVLYNEQFF.

This clonotype was recorded at least ten times. This sequence joins TRBV30 and TRBJ2-5; D is ambiguous. Germline CDR1 reads GTSNPN; CDR2 reads SVGIG (reference sequence). V lost 5 bases to trimming and J lost 4 bases, with 11 bases between them. This CDR3 is built from 12 residues. For the CDR3, the DNA is TGTGCCTGGGGGCGTATGATAGAGACCCAGTACTTC. Encoded protein: CAWGRMIETQYF.

This clonotype was recorded at least ten times. The chain employs TRBV14 and TRBJ2-3; D call uncertain. Germline loops: CDR1 SGHDN, CDR2 FVKESK. V lost 0 bases to trimming and J lost 2 bases, with 9 bases between them. CDR3 length: 15 amino acids. CDR3 bases: TGTGCCAGCAGCCAAGAGCCCGGTGACACAGATACGCAGTATTTT. Protein sequence: CASSQEPGDTDTQYF.

The sample holds many counts of this clonotype. This may come from a read error, since a much larger clone is one base off. The chain links TRBV20-1 to TRBJ2-5, with D possibly matching TRBD2 (6 bases). CDR3 length: 16 residues. Trimming took off 7 bases at V and 2 bases at J, with 23 bases between the two ends. CDR1 is DFQATT and CDR2 is SNEGSKA in the germline V gene (reference sequence). The CDR3 nucleotides are TGCAGTGTTCGCCCCGCCCGTGAGCGGGCACAAGAGACCCAGTACTTC. Amino acids: CSVRPARERAQETQYF.

V is TRBV6-6 and J is TRBJ2-2, with a weak D call TRBD2 (7 bases). V lost 0 bases, J lost 3 bases, and 14 bases lay in between. This CDR3 is built from 17 residues. Germline V gene data show CDR1 as MNHNY and CDR2 as SVGAGI (reference sequence). The CDR3 here is CASSYSLGGGHTGELFF. The CDR3 DNA follows: TGTGCCAGCAGTTACTCCCTGGGGGGGGGCCACACCGGGGAGCTGTTTTTT.

Remarks on this clonotype: At one end, the junction sequence differs from germline, possibly due to a read error. This chain uses TRBV5-1 with TRBJ2-5, with D unclear. CDR3 length equals 13 residues. Germline CDR1 and CDR2: SGHRS and YFSETQ. Written as DNA, the CDR3 is TGCGCCGGCAGCTTAGGGAACCGAGAGACCCAGTACTTC. Its translation is CAGSLGNRETQYF.

The sample holds many counts of this clonotype. V and J are TRBV5-1 and TRBJ1-4, with D possibly being TRBD1 (6 bases). Germline loops: CDR1 SGHRS, CDR2 YFSETQ. The germline V and J ends were trimmed by 5 bases and 6 bases, with 20 bases remaining between them. There are 16 residues in the CDR3. CDR3 DNA: TGCGCCAGCAGTTCCAACCGGGGAGGGGGAGATGAAAAACTGTTTTTT. Translated, it gives CASSSNRGGGDEKLFF.

Ten or more counts support this clonotype. A much larger clone is a single base away; this may be a read error. The chain links TRBV6-6 to TRBJ1-6, with 7 bases matching TRBD1. Trimming removed 4 bases from V and 11 bases from J; junction bases left unmatched: 5. CDR1 is MNHNY, CDR2 SVGAGI, per germline (reference sequence). The CDR3 sequence is 13 residues long. CDR3 sequence: CASSFTGDPPLHF. The CDR3 DNA is TGTGCCAGCAGTTTTACAGGGGACCCACCCCTCCACTTT.

This clonotype was counted many times. The V call is TRBV6-1, the J call TRBJ1-4, with D possibly TRBD1 on 6 matching bases. CDR3 size: 14 residues. Trimming pared 9 bases from V and 3 bases from J, leaving 14 bases between. CDR1 and CDR2 (germline): MNHNS, SASEGT. As DNA, the CDR3 is TGTGCCAGTTCACAGGGTTCAGCTAATGAAAAACTGTTTTTT. This sequence encodes CASSQGSANEKLFF.

This clonotype was seen many times. This chain connects TRBV20-1 to TRBJ2-7; possibly TRBD2 for D (7 bases). Germline V gene data show CDR1 as DFQATT and CDR2 as SNEGSKA (reference sequence). V gave up 8 bases and J gave up 7 bases, with 30 bases separating them. This CDR3 is built from 16 residues. The CDR3 protein is CSTKGGARGTFSEQYF. The DNA for the CDR3 is TGCAGTACTAAAGGGGGGGCCAGGGGTACTTTTTCGGAGCAGTACTTC.

This clonotype was detected ten times or more. The rearrangement links TRBV29-1 to TRBJ1-2; the D is unclear. The V gene lost 7 bases and the J gene lost 3 bases, with 9 bases spanning the gap. The germline V gene has CDR1 SQVTM and CDR2 ANQGSEA. The CDR3 has 11 residues. The chain's CDR3 is CSGERDYGYTF. Written as DNA, the CDR3 is TGCAGCGGGGAGAGGGACTATGGCTACACCTTC.

This clonotype was observed many times. A junction boundary mismatches the germline segment, possibly from a read error. The chain carries TRBV6-1 and TRBJ2-7; 8 nucleotides agree with TRBD1. From germline, CDR1 is MNHNS and CDR2 SASEGT. The CDR3 has 11 residues. This CDR3 is CASSEAGTGSF. The CDR3 DNA reads as TGTGCCAGCAGCGAGGCCGGGACAGGCTCCTTC.

In this sample, this clonotype turned up many times. This chain links TRBV28 with TRBJ1-5; TRBD1 agrees at 8 bases. Germline CDR1 is MDHEN and CDR2 is SYDVKM. This CDR3 is 15 amino acids long. V dropped 10 bases and J dropped 6; count of bases not matched to a gene: 14. Here the CDR3 DNA reads TGTGCCACCTACCCCATGACAGGGGCGAGTCAGCCCCAGCATTTT. It specifies CATYPMTGASQPQHF.